A selection of T cell receptor beta chains follows, all from one sample in a study of molecular identifiers for immune sequencing clone quantification. Each CDR3 protein is one row after TCRdb ran MiXCR on the PCR reads. The table records 40,000 to 50,000 distinct CDR3 sequences, roughly a fifth of them present only once. Sequenced: naive CD8+ T cells from blood, with Jurkat cell RNA spiked in. The receptors were gathered from a human donor in good health. Some libraries in this study had Jurkat cell RNA spiked in. Each CDR3 is given with its conserved first and last residue. D genes are given only for firm matches. Rows may omit the clone size; those that give it use once, few, many or a size class.

>TRBV7-2|TRBJ2-3|TRBD2|medium-sized
TGTGCCAGCAGCTTAGCGGTAGCGGGGGGGGCGATCGGAGATACGCAGTATTTT
CASSLAVAGGAIGDTQYF
>TRBV10-1|TRBJ1-5|TRBD1|many
TGCGCCAGCAGCGGACAGGGCCGCAATCAGCCCCAGCATTTT
CASSGQGRNQPQHF
>TRBV6-1|TRBJ2-3|-|many
TGTGCCAGCAGTGAAGGTTTCTTTGAAGATACGCAGTATTTT
CASSEGFFEDTQYF
>TRBV28|TRBJ2-7|-|many
TGTGCCGGCAGTTTCGGCCCGGGGCCGTACGAGCAGTACTTC
CAGSFGPGPYEQYF
>TRBV15|TRBJ2-7|-|-
TGTGCCACCAGCAGAGATCTGGGGAGCTCCTACGAGCAGTACTTC
CATSRDLGSSYEQYF
>TRBV19|TRBJ2-7|-|many
TGTGCCAGTAGTATCCTGTCAGGGGACGAGCAGTACTTC
CASSILSGDEQYF
>TRBV7-9|TRBJ2-3|-|-
TGTGCCAGCAGCTTGGGGGCATCGGTGGATACGCAGTATTTT
CASSLGASVDTQYF
>TRBV7-6|TRBJ2-3|-|many
TGTGCCAGCACTTCCAGGGGGGCGGGAGATATAAACACAGATACGCAGTATTTT
CASTSRGAGDINTDTQYF
>TRBV3-1|TRBJ2-5|TRBD2|many
TGTGCCAGCAGCCGCGTCGGGGGGGGCCAAGAGACCCAGTACTTC
CASSRVGGGQETQYF
>TRBV7-9|TRBJ2-7|-|many
TGTGCCAGCAGCTGGAGACAGTACGAGCAGTACTTC
CASSWRQYEQYF
>TRBV4-1|TRBJ1-1|-|many
TGCGCCAGCAGTCACCGCTCCTTGGGGAACACTGAAGCTTTCTTT
CASSHRSLGNTEAFF
>TRBV15|TRBJ1-5|-|many
TGTGCCACCAGCAACCAGCCTCATCAGCCCCAGCATTTT
CATSNQPHQPQHF
>TRBV11-1|TRBJ2-3|-|many
TGTGCCAGCAGCCCCCGGTCGGCAAGCACAGATACGCAGTATTTT
CASSPRSASTDTQYF
>TRBV9|TRBJ2-1|TRBD2|many
TGTGCCAGCAGCGTAGGTGGGCTAGCGGGAGCTGGAGAGCAGTTCTTC
CASSVGGLAGAGEQFF
>TRBV29-1|TRBJ2-1|-|many
TGCAGCGTTGAAGCGGAGAGGGGTGAGCAGTTCTTC
CSVEAERGEQFF
>TRBV27|TRBJ1-1|TRBD1|many
TGTGCCAGCAGTCCGGACAGGGGAGTAGCTGAAGCTTTCTTT
CASSPDRGVAEAFF
>TRBV20-1|TRBJ2-3|TRBD2|many
TGCAGTGTCCGGACTAGCGGGGATACAGATACGCAGTATTTT
CSVRTSGDTDTQYF
>TRBV3-1|TRBJ2-3|TRBD2|many
TGTGCCAGCAGCCACGACCGACTAGCGGGAGGTACAGATACGCAGTATTTT
CASSHDRLAGGTDTQYF
>TRBV27|TRBJ2-7|-|many
TGTGCCAGCAGCCCAACCCTGACACTAAATTACGAGCAGTACTTC
CASSPTLTLNYEQYF
>TRBV5-1|TRBJ2-7|TRBD1|many
TGCGCCAGCAGCTTGGAGGGACAGGGAGAGCAGTACTTC
CASSLEGQGEQYF
>TRBV7-2|TRBJ1-1|-|many
TGTGCCAGCAGCTTTGAGGACACTGAAGCTTTCTTT
CASSFEDTEAFF
>TRBV4-1|TRBJ2-2|-|many
TGCGCCAGCAGCCAAGTTAGGTTCCAGAACACCGGGGAGCTGTTTTTT
CASSQVRFQNTGELFF
>TRBV19|TRBJ2-7|TRBD1|many
TGTGCCGGAAGACAGGGCAGCTCCTACGAGCAGTACTTC
CAGRQGSSYEQYF
>TRBV7-2|TRBJ2-1|-|-
TGTGCCAGCAGCTTAGCTGATGAGCAGTTCTTC
CASSLADEQFF
>TRBV9|TRBJ1-1|-|many
TGTGCCAGCAGCGTAGATAGTCGGAACACTGAAGCTTTCTTT
CASSVDSRNTEAFF